The 10 T cell receptor beta chains below come from one sample, sequenced in a study of blood T cells in healthy people across ages. For the second PCR, which ran for about 7 to 12 cycles, a sample-barcoded 5' primer and a J-beta primer mix were used. MiXCR was run by TCRdb on the 5' RACE reads, yielding one entry per CDR3 protein. The repertoire includes about 1,600,000 distinct CDR3 sequences, 42% of them detected once, and 7.9% sits in the top ten. The sequencing input was blood. The source of these receptors is a woman aged 18-35 years in good health.

The chain joins TRBV20-1 to TRBJ2-3; 10 bases are shared with TRBD2. This CDR3 spans 16 amino acids. Germline loops: CDR1 DFQATT, CDR2 SNEGSKA (reference sequence). After removal of 4 bases from V and 6 bases from J, the junction contained 13 bases not matched to a gene. CDR3 coding DNA: TGCAGTGCTATAGTCCCTAGCGGGAGTGGGGAGGATACGCAGTATTTT. This translates into CSAIVPSGSGEDTQYF.

There are a few counts of this clonotype. The chain carries TRBV20-1 and TRBJ2-5, with D unclear. The assigned J gene may be wrong: the sequence end matches TRBJ2-7 better. The germline CDR1 and CDR2 sequences are DFQATT and SNEGSKA (reference sequence). The CDR3 is 12 residues long. CDR3 in DNA: TGCAGTGCTAGCCTCATCCTCTACGAGCAGTACTTC. This codes for CSASLILYEQYF.

A single count supports this clonotype. The V and J genes are TRBV2 and TRBJ2-3; D unresolved. V lost 4 bases to trimming and J lost 0 bases, with 8 bases between them. This CDR3 is built from 14 residues. CDR1 is SNHLY and CDR2 is FYNNEI in the germline V gene. The DNA of the CDR3 is TGTGCCAGCAGTGCAGATTCTAGCACAGATACGCAGTATTTT. Amino acids: CASSADSSTDTQYF.

The rearrangement joins TRBV4-1 to TRBJ2-7; D is unresolved. Trimming stripped 1 base from V and 5 bases from J, with 15 bases between. The CDR3 sequence is 15 residues long. Germline V lookup: CDR1 MGHRA, CDR2 YSYEKL. The CDR3 protein is CASSQVGQPSDEQYF. The CDR3 nucleotides read TGCGCCAGCAGCCAAGTAGGCCAGCCTTCCGACGAGCAGTACTTC.

This clonotype was detected only once. The rearrangement joins TRBV30 to TRBJ1-2; D uncertain. With 0 bases removed from V and 9 bases from J, the gap between germline ends came to 8 bases. CDR3 length: 11 residues. CDR1 GTSNPN and CDR2 SVGIG come from the germline V gene (reference sequence). Here the CDR3 reads CAWSVGTRYTF. The CDR3 DNA is TGTGCCTGGAGTGTTGGCACCCGCTACACCTTC.

The chain employs TRBV28 and TRBJ1-6; the D gene is possibly TRBD1 (5 bases). The germline V gene encodes CDR1 MDHEN and CDR2 SYDVKM. The CDR3 is 15 residues long. The ends were cut back, 6 bases at V and 9 bases at J, with 18 bases in the middle. In DNA, the CDR3 is TGTGCCAGCAGAAATGGACATGGCTTGACTTCACCCCTCCACTTT. Protein: CASRNGHGLTSPLHF.

The chain couples TRBV10-3 to TRBJ2-3; D may be TRBD1 or TRBD2 (6 bases each). V gave up 7 bases and J gave up 2 bases, with 13 bases separating them. The CDR3 sequence is 14 residues long. Per the germline V gene, CDR1 is ENHRY and CDR2 is SYGVKD. The CDR3 coding sequence is TGTGCCATCAAGGGGGGACACTCCACAGATACGCAGTATTTT. As protein: CAIKGGHSTDTQYF.

Only a few counts were recorded for this clonotype. V is TRBV29-1 and J is TRBJ2-1, with 8 bases lining up with TRBD2. After removal of 7 bases from V and 5 bases from J, the junction contained 16 bases not matched to a gene. Per germline, CDR1 SQVTM and CDR2 ANQGSEA. This CDR3 has 16 amino acids. CDR3 in amino acids: CSALRVSGSFNNEQFF. CDR3 bases: TGCAGCGCCCTCCGGGTAAGCGGGAGTTTCAACAATGAGCAGTTCTTC.

This clonotype was found a few times. This rearrangement joins TRBV7-2 to TRBJ2-5; D is uncertain. The CDR3 has 13 amino acids. V lost 2 bases and J lost 5, with 9 bases in between. The V gene's germline CDR1 is SGHTA and CDR2 FQGNSA. The CDR3 here is CASSLSPVETQYF. As DNA, the CDR3 is TGTGCCAGCAGCTTAAGCCCAGTTGAGACCCAGTACTTC. Supplemented by reference TRBV7-2 and TRBJ2-5, the full variable domain reads GAGVSQSPSNKVTEKGKDVELRCDPISGHTALYWYRQSLGQGLEFLIYFQGNSAPDKSGLPSDRFSAERTGGSVSTLTIQRTQQEDSAVYLCASSLSPVETQYFGPGTRLLVL.

The chain couples TRBV20-1 to TRBJ1-1; D call uncertain. The ends were cut back, 5 bases at V and 5 bases at J, with 15 bases in the middle. The CDR3 sequence is 13 residues long. The germline CDR1 and CDR2 sequences are DFQATT and SNEGSKA (reference sequence). CDR3 nucleotide sequence: TGCAGTGCTTGGCCGAGGAGTGGAACTGAAGCTTTCTTT. This gives the protein CSAWPRSGTEAFF.